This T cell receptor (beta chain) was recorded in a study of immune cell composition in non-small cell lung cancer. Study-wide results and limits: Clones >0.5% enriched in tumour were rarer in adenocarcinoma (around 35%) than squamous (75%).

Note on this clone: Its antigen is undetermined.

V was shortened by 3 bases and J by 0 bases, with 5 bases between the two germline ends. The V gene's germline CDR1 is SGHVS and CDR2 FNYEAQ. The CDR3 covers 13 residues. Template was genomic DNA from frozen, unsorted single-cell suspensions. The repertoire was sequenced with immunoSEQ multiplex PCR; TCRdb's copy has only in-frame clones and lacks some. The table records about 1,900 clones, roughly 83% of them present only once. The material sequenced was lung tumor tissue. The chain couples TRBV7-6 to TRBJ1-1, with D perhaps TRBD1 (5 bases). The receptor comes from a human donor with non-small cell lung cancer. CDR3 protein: CASSFRVNTEAFF. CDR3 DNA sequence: TGTGCCAGCAGCTTCAGGGTGAACACTGAAGCTTTCTTT.